These 24 T cell receptor beta chains originate from one sample sequenced in a study of spatial heterogeneity in lung cancer. This sample's time point: sample taken at primary tumor resection. One entry per CDR3 protein, called by TCRdb with MiXCR from the 5' RACE reads. In the table there are tens of thousands of distinct CDR3 sequences, less than 15% of which are singletons. This material consisted of PBMCs, taken at surgery. Receptors were obtained from a male donor with early-stage non-small cell lung cancer.

The chain carries TRBV4-3 and TRBJ2-7, with 11 bases aligning to TRBD1. CDR1 and CDR2 from the germline V gene are LGHNA and YSLEER. CDR3 length: 14 amino acids. V trimming: 3 bases; J trimming: 5 bases; junction bases outside the gene matches: 3. CDR3 region: CASSHGQGAHEQYF. The CDR3 DNA sequence: TGCGCCAGCAGCCACGGACAGGGGGCGCACGAGCAGTACTTC.

The chain combines TRBV3-1 with TRBJ2-5; TRBD1 aligns across 8 bases. Looked up from germline, CDR1 is LGHDT and CDR2 is YNNKEL (reference sequence). V shed 4 bases, J shed 1 base, and the junction held 8 bases outside the gene matches. The CDR3 totals 16 residues. CDR3 sequence (DNA): TGTGCCAGCAGCCTCATTGGGACAGGATCCCAAGAGACCCAGTACTTC. It is translated as CASSLIGTGSQETQYF.

This clonotype was seen a few times. The rearrangement uses TRBV15 and TRBJ2-1, with 9 nucleotides matching TRBD1. The V gene end was trimmed by 2 bases and the J gene end by 7 bases; junction bases not matched to a gene: 3. This CDR3 is built from 14 residues. From germline, CDR1 is LNHNV and CDR2 YYDKDF (reference sequence). CDR3 coding DNA: TGTGCCACCAGCAGAACCGGGACAGGGAATGAGCAGTTCTTC. This sequence encodes CATSRTGTGNEQFF. The full variable domain, with the rest looked up from reference TRBV15 and TRBJ2-1, is DAMVIQNPRYQVTQFGKPVTLSCSQTLNHNVMYWYQQKSSQAPKLLFHYYDKDFNNEADTPDNFQSRRPNTSFCFLDIRSPGLGDTAMYLCATSRTGTGNEQFFGPGTRLTVL.

This clonotype has a handful of counts. The CDR3 spells CAISDPTGGRTDTQYF. CDR3 nucleotides: TGTGCCATCAGTGACCCTACAGGTGGTCGCACAGATACGCAGTATTTT. This chain connects TRBV10-3 to TRBJ2-3; a weak D match, TRBD1 (5 bases). The ends were cut back, 3 bases at V and 1 base at J, with 14 bases in the middle. Germline CDR1 and CDR2: ENHRY and SYGVKD. The CDR3 length is 16 residues.

The chain joins TRBV20-1 to TRBJ2-1, with TRBD1 matching over 8 bases. V lost 6 bases to trimming and J lost 7 bases; unmatched junction nucleotides: 11. Germline V CDR1 and CDR2: DFQATT, SNEGSKA (reference sequence). The CDR3 has 14 residues. CDR3 loop: CSAETGQGGNEQFF. DNA for the CDR3: TGCAGTGCCGAAACAGGACAGGGCGGTAATGAGCAGTTCTTC.

The chain links TRBV15 to TRBJ2-6; the D is unclear. V was pared by 8 bases and J by 0 bases, with 11 bases between. Germline CDR1 is LNHNV and CDR2 is YYDKDF (reference sequence). The CDR3 is made up of 15 amino acids. CDR3 DNA: TGTGCCACCTCAGACCTAAGCTCTGGGGCCAACGTCCTGACTTTC. This gives the protein CATSDLSSGANVLTF.

This clonotype was seen a handful of times. The chain carries TRBV2 and TRBJ2-5; 10 bases are shared with TRBD1. The CDR3 spans 14 residues. The V and J ends lost 7 bases and 0 bases, in that order; junction bases with no gene match: 2. CDR1 and CDR2 (germline): SNHLY, FYNNEI. For the CDR3, the DNA is TGTGCCAGCAAGGGACAGGGGCACCAAGAGACCCAGTACTTC. This codes for CASKGQGHQETQYF.

This clonotype was seen a handful of times. The V and J genes are TRBV5-1 and TRBJ2-5, with 10 nucleotides matching TRBD2. Germline lookup yields CDR1 SGHRS and CDR2 YFSETQ. The CDR3 length is 16 residues. J was trimmed by 2 bases and V by 4 bases; bases with no gene match: 8. The chain's CDR3 is CASSPGASGGQETQYF. CDR3 DNA sequence: TGCGCCAGCAGCCCCGGCGCTAGCGGGGGACAAGAGACCCAGTACTTC.

There are a few counts of this clonotype. The chain uses TRBV10-3 and TRBJ2-3; 13 nucleotides line up with TRBD2. Germline assignment: CDR1 ENHRY and CDR2 SYGVKD. Trimming took 0 bases from V and 3 from J; bases not matched to a gene: 0. The CDR3 runs 16 residues. The CDR3 sequence is CAISESTSGGTDTQYF. The CDR3 DNA is TGTGCCATCAGTGAGTCGACTAGCGGGGGGACAGATACGCAGTATTTT.

In this sample, this clonotype turned up many times. The gene calls are TRBV5-6 and TRBJ1-1; perhaps TRBD1 as D (5 bases). This CDR3 region has 14 residues. The germline V gene encodes CDR1 SGHDT and CDR2 YYEEEE. V lost 1 base to trimming and J lost 3 bases, with 10 bases between them. In DNA form, the CDR3 reads TGTGCCAGCAGCTTGTGGGGCTTGGACACTGAAGCTTTCTTT. Translating it yields CASSLWGLDTEAFF. The variable domain in full, completed from reference TRBV5-6 and TRBJ1-1, reads DAGVTQSPTHLIKTRGQQVTLRCSPKSGHDTVSWYQQALGQGPQFIFQYYEEEERQRGNFPDRFSGHQFPNYSSELNVNALLLGDSALYLCASSLWGLDTEAFFGQGTRLTVV.

The chain uses TRBV20-1 and TRBJ2-2, with D possibly called TRBD1 or TRBD2 (6 bases each). CDR1 is DFQATT, CDR2 SNEGSKA, per germline (reference sequence). V lost 3 bases, J lost 3 bases, and 17 bases lay in between. The CDR3 has 16 amino acids. This CDR3 reads CSARSTGRTDTGELFF. Here the CDR3 DNA reads TGCAGTGCTAGGAGTACAGGGAGGACGGACACCGGGGAGCTGTTTTTT.

Only one count was recorded for this clonotype. The chain carries TRBV7-2 and TRBJ2-3; TRBD2 aligns across 9 bases. V lost 5 bases and J lost 1; bases outside the gene matches: 7. The CDR3 runs to 16 residues. Germline V gene data show CDR1 as SGHTA and CDR2 as FQGNSA. The CDR3 DNA reads as TGTGCCAGCAGCACGTGGGAGCGGGGGGGCACAGATACGCAGTATTTT. Translated: CASSTWERGGTDTQYF.

A few counts support this clonotype. The chain links TRBV20-1 to TRBJ2-1; D is ambiguous. The CDR3 consists of 10 residues. Trimming removed 7 bases from V and 2 bases from J, with 3 bases in between. Germline V CDR1 and CDR2: DFQATT, SNEGSKA (reference sequence). The CDR3 DNA is TGCAGTGTGGCCTACAATGAGCAGTTCTTC. Residues: CSVAYNEQFF.

This clonotype was detected a few times. This chain links TRBV20-1 with TRBJ1-2; TRBD1 agrees at 7 bases. The CDR3 sequence is 12 residues long. Trimming at V came to 4 bases and at J to 3 bases, leaving 2 bases not matched to a gene. CDR1 is DFQATT and CDR2 is SNEGSKA in the germline V gene (reference sequence). The CDR3 region has the DNA TGCAGTGCTACCCAGGGGGACTATGGCTACACCTTC. This codes for CSATQGDYGYTF.

Here the CDR3 reads CASSLRGGDLLNEQFF. The CDR3 DNA follows: TGTGCCAGCAGCTTACGAGGGGGGGACCTCCTCAATGAGCAGTTCTTC. The rearrangement uses TRBV7-6 and TRBJ2-1; possibly TRBD2 for D (7 bases). Germline CDR1 is SGHVS and CDR2 is FNYEAQ. Between the trimmed V and J ends, which lost 2 bases and 6 bases, there was a span of 17 bases. The CDR3 extends over 16 amino acids.

V is TRBV5-4 and J is TRBJ1-1; D gene uncertain. With 1 base removed from V and 1 base from J, the gap between germline ends came to 11 bases. Germline V CDR1 and CDR2: SGHNT, YYREEE (reference sequence). The CDR3 extends over 15 amino acids. The CDR3 coding sequence is TGTGCCAGCAGCTTGTGGGGTATCGCGAACACTGAAGCTTTCTTT. Its protein is CASSLWGIANTEAFF.

The table lists this clonotype with many counts. V gene TRBV6-5 combines with J gene TRBJ2-1, with 9 bases that match TRBD1. Germline CDR1 is MNHEY and CDR2 is SVGAGI. The CDR3 totals 15 residues. Unmatched junction bases numbered 10, after V lost 6 bases and J lost 7 bases. DNA of the CDR3: TGTGCCAGCAGCTGGGGACAGGGTGGATCGAATGAGCAGTTCTTC. Protein product: CASSWGQGGSNEQFF.

Details on this clonotype: At one end, the junction sequence differs from germline, possibly due to a read error. The DNA of the CDR3 is TGTGCCCGGAGTGGACCAGGGTCTGCTGAAAAACTGTTTTTT. Translated, it gives CARSGPGSAEKLFF. The chain recombines TRBV30 with TRBJ1-4, with D perhaps matching TRBD1 (5 bases). The CDR3 is 14 residues long. Germline values: CDR1 GTSNPN, CDR2 SVGIG (reference sequence).

There are a few counts of this clonotype. The CDR3 spells CASSYNSWELFF. CDR3 DNA sequence: TGTGCCAGCAGTTACAACTCGTGGGAGCTGTTTTTT. The chain uses TRBV6-2 or TRBV6-3 and TRBJ2-2, with D uncertain. Germline loops: CDR1 MNHEY, CDR2 SVGEGT. There are 12 residues in the CDR3. V gave up 2 bases and J gave up 9 bases, with 7 bases separating them.

This clonotype was counted a few times. This chain uses TRBV12-3 or TRBV12-4 with TRBJ2-2; perhaps TRBD2 as D (5 bases). Trimming stripped 5 bases from V and 5 bases from J, with 12 bases between. The CDR3 runs 14 residues. CDR3 amino acids: CASSLLAGTGELFF. In nucleotides, the CDR3 is TGTGCCAGCAGTCTCCTAGCTGGGACCGGGGAGCTGTTTTTT.

This clonotype showed up just a few times. The V gene is TRBV21-1, the J gene TRBJ2-1; no DNA check was done on the table's D call, TRBD2. TRBV21-1 represents a pseudogene. The CDR3 is made up of 16 amino acids. The DNA for the CDR3 is TGTGCCAGCAGCAAAGAGTCCAGGGTGGCCTACAATGAGCAGTTCTTC. It encodes CASSKESRVAYNEQFF.

The V call is TRBV7-2, the J call TRBJ2-3; TRBD2 aligns across 12 bases. The V and J ends lost 1 base and 6 bases, in that order; junction bases with no gene match: 5. The CDR3 runs to 16 residues. CDR1 and CDR2 from the germline V gene are SGHTA and FQGNSA. Here the CDR3 reads CASSLDLAGGLDTQYF. The CDR3, as DNA: TGTGCCAGCAGCTTAGATCTAGCGGGAGGGTTGGATACGCAGTATTTT.

This clonotype was observed a handful of times. This sequence joins TRBV3-1 and TRBJ2-4; maybe TRBD1 (6 bases). The V gene lost 2 bases and the J gene lost 6 bases, with 17 bases spanning the gap. Germline V gene lookup returns CDR1 LGHDT and CDR2 YNNKEL (reference sequence). The CDR3 spans 16 residues. Here the CDR3 DNA reads TGTGCCAGCAGCCAAACCAGTTTACAGGGCAGAAACATTCAGTACTTC. Its translation is CASSQTSLQGRNIQYF.

The V call is TRBV7-2, the J call TRBJ1-1; D is undetermined. The CDR3 contains 14 residues. Germline V gene sequence: CDR1 SGHTA, CDR2 FQGNSA. The V end lost 8 bases, the J end lost 2 bases, and 15 bases lay between the germline ends. CDR3 sequence: CASGKSAGNTEAFF. CDR3 DNA sequence: TGTGCCAGCGGCAAGTCAGCGGGAAACACTGAAGCTTTCTTT.